These 25 T cell receptor beta chains were all obtained from the same sample, sequenced in a study of blood T cell repertoires in COVID-19. The protocol was immunoSEQ multiplex PCR, while the TCRdb copy is restricted to in-frame clones and leaves out a portion. The sample holds roughly 150,000 clones, approximately 90% seen once. The sample was peripheral blood. These receptors were collected from a man aged 18 to 35 with COVID-19, enrolled during active disease.

The genes are TRBV11-2 and TRBJ2-5; D unclear. CDR1 is SGHAT and CDR2 is FQNNGV in the germline V gene. With 1 base removed from V and 2 bases from J, the gap between germline ends came to 14 bases. This CDR3 is 16 amino acids long. The CDR3 nucleotides are TGTGCCAGCAGCTTAGTATTGGCAAATCTTCAAGAGACCCAGTACTTC. Translated: CASSLVLANLQETQYF.

The V and J genes are TRBV5-5 and TRBJ2-1; TRBD1 matches 9 bases. Germline values: CDR1 SGHKS, CDR2 YYEKEE (reference sequence). This CDR3 is built from 15 residues. Losses at the gene ends were 2 bases for V and 4 bases for J; bases not matched to a gene: 4. CDR3 nucleotides: TGTGCCAGCAGCTTCCGACAGGGGGGATACAATGAGCAGTTCTTC. It translates to CASSFRQGGYNEQFF.

This chain joins TRBV28 and TRBJ2-7; tentative D call: TRBD2 (6 bases). Germline values: CDR1 MDHEN, CDR2 SYDVKM. The germline V and J ends were trimmed by 4 bases and 1 base, with 17 bases remaining between them. CDR3 length equals 16 residues. CDR3 bases: TGTGCCAGCAGTTCCCCCGGGACTTGGGGGTCCTACGAGCAGTACTTC. Translated: CASSSPGTWGSYEQYF.

The table lists this clone with a count of one. V gene TRBV27 combines with J gene TRBJ2-5; D is perhaps TRBD2 (6 bases). V lost 7 bases to trimming and J lost 4 bases, with 7 bases between them. CDR3 length equals 11 residues. The germline CDR1 and CDR2 sequences are MNHEY and SMNVEV (reference sequence). CDR3 in amino acids: CASMGGETQYF. In DNA form, the CDR3 reads TGTGCCAGCATGGGGGGAGAGACCCAGTACTTC.

The rearrangement links TRBV19 to TRBJ2-7; 9 bases are a match to TRBD1. V lost 4 bases, J lost 3 bases, and 10 bases stayed unmatched. The CDR3 has 16 residues. The germline CDR1 and CDR2 sequences are LNHDA and SQIVND (reference sequence). The CDR3 bases are TGTGCCAGTAGTAGGGGGACAGGGTACCCAGACTACGAGCAGTACTTC. Protein: CASSRGTGYPDYEQYF.

Only a few counts were recorded for this clone. Within the sample, other DNA sequences also encode this same CDR3. DNA of the CDR3: TGTGCCAGCAGCGGACAGGGGCCGGGCACTGAAGCTTTCTTT. Protein product: CASSGQGPGTEAFF. This rearrangement joins TRBV7-2 to TRBJ1-1; TRBD1 matches at 9 bases. This CDR3 has 14 amino acids. Germline V lookup: CDR1 SGHTA, CDR2 FQGNSA. The V and J ends lost 5 bases and 4 bases, in that order; junction bases with no gene match: 5.

J is TRBJ1-2 and V is TRBV7-9; no reliable D call. Germline CDR1 and CDR2: SEHNR and FQNEAQ (reference sequence). CDR3 length: 15 amino acids. V dropped 5 bases and J dropped 2 bases, with 15 bases sitting between them. The CDR3 DNA reads as TGTGCCAGCAGCCCGGACGGGGTAATAAACTATGGCTACACCTTC. Amino acid sequence: CASSPDGVINYGYTF.

The chain couples TRBV3-1 (or the pseudogene TRBV3-2) to TRBJ2-7, with D maybe TRBD2 (6 bases). Deletions cut 0 bases from V and 0 bases from J, with 15 bases between. The CDR3 extends over 17 amino acids. From germline, CDR1 is LGHDT and CDR2 YNNKEL (reference sequence). CDR3 region: CASSQDIMAGSSYEQYF. The DNA for the CDR3 is TGTGCCAGCAGCCAAGATATTATGGCGGGAAGCTCCTACGAGCAGTACTTC.

The chain combines TRBV5-4 with TRBJ2-3; the D gene is possibly TRBD2 (6 bases). Trimming pared 0 bases from V and 2 bases from J, leaving 10 bases between. The CDR3 covers 15 residues. The V gene's germline CDR1 is SGHNT and CDR2 YYREEE (reference sequence). The CDR3, as DNA: TGTGCCAGCAGCTTGGATCGGGGGAACACAGATACGCAGTATTTT. Translated: CASSLDRGNTDTQYF.

The genes are TRBV11-3 and TRBJ2-2, with D maybe TRBD2 (6 bases). The V gene lost 5 bases and the J gene lost 6 bases, with 19 bases spanning the gap. The CDR3 runs to 16 residues. Germline CDR1 and CDR2: SGHNT and YENEEA. CDR3 protein: CASSTDYGSIAGELFF. The CDR3 bases are TGTGCCAGCAGCACCGATTACGGGAGTATCGCCGGGGAGCTGTTTTTT.

V and J are TRBV28 and TRBJ2-3; possible D gene TRBD2, 5 bases. CDR3 length: 14 amino acids. Germline loops: CDR1 MDHEN, CDR2 SYDVKM. Trimming took 8 bases from V and 4 from J, leaving 16 bases between them. The CDR3 loop reads CASALIAFADTQYF. CDR3 DNA sequence: TGTGCCAGCGCTTTGATAGCGTTCGCAGATACGCAGTATTTT.

The rearrangement joins TRBV12-3 or TRBV12-4 to TRBJ1-2; tentatively, D is TRBD1 (5 bases). The CDR3 is made up of 13 amino acids. V lost 3 bases, J lost 7 bases, and 12 bases lay in between. The CDR3 protein is CASSFGQGGGYTF. CDR3 sequence (DNA): TGTGCCAGCAGTTTTGGGCAGGGCGGTGGCTACACCTTC.

This chain connects TRBV11-2 to TRBJ2-2; a weak D match, TRBD2 (6 bases). The ends were cut back, 2 bases at V and 7 bases at J, with 17 bases in the middle. From germline, CDR1 is SGHAT and CDR2 FQNNGV. CDR3 length: 16 amino acids. CDR3 loop: CASSLYPGAVGGELFF. The CDR3 DNA sequence: TGTGCCAGCAGCTTATATCCGGGAGCGGTTGGCGGGGAGCTGTTTTTT.

The V and J genes are TRBV7-9 and TRBJ1-2, with D possibly matching TRBD1 (5 bases). The CDR3 extends over 14 amino acids. Germline assignment: CDR1 SEHNR and CDR2 FQNEAQ (reference sequence). Trimming cost V 0 bases and J 8 bases, with 13 bases left between them. Here the CDR3 reads CASSLAPGYEGYTF. CDR3 in DNA: TGTGCCAGCAGCTTAGCGCCAGGGTATGAAGGCTACACCTTC.

This chain connects TRBV3-1 (or the pseudogene TRBV3-2) to TRBJ2-7; D possibly corresponds to TRBD1 (5 bases). CDR1 and CDR2 (germline): LGHDT, YNNKEL (reference sequence). The CDR3 runs 17 residues. V was trimmed by 4 bases and J by 0 bases, leaving 19 bases between them. The CDR3 loop is CASSPWTWGAGSYEQYF. The CDR3 nucleotides are TGTGCCAGCAGCCCCTGGACCTGGGGCGCAGGCTCCTACGAGCAGTACTTC.

The chain couples TRBV13 to TRBJ2-1, with 12 nucleotides matching TRBD2. The germline CDR1 and CDR2 sequences are PRHDT and FYEKMQ (reference sequence). V dropped 6 bases and J dropped 0; count of bases not matched to a gene: 6. The CDR3 extends over 17 amino acids. CDR3 protein: CASRLGLAGSSYNEQFF. As DNA, the CDR3 is TGTGCCAGCAGACTAGGACTAGCGGGATCCTCCTACAATGAGCAGTTCTTC.

The genes are TRBV4-3 and TRBJ1-2, with D possibly TRBD1 on 6 matching bases. V was pared by 1 base and J by 8 bases, with 17 bases between. The CDR3 is 15 residues long. CDR1 and CDR2 from the germline V gene are LGHNA and YSLEER. The CDR3 loop reads CASSQGLLGASGYTF. CDR3 sequence (DNA): TGCGCCAGCAGCCAAGGCTTATTGGGGGCTAGCGGCTACACCTTC.

The chain combines TRBV6-6 with TRBJ1-2, with D unresolved. CDR3 length equals 15 residues. CDR1 is MNHNY, CDR2 SVGAGI, per germline (reference sequence). V shed 2 bases and J shed 6 bases, with 16 bases lying between them. CDR3 amino acids: CASSYPGPDEDGYTF. CDR3 bases: TGTGCCAGCAGTTACCCCGGCCCTGATGAGGATGGCTACACCTTC.

The chain uses TRBV30 and TRBJ2-3; TRBD1 aligns across 7 bases. Germline V gene lookup returns CDR1 GTSNPN and CDR2 SVGIG (reference sequence). The V and J ends lost 0 bases and 9 bases, in that order; junction bases with no gene match: 3. CDR3 length: 12 residues. Written as DNA, the CDR3 is TGTGCCTGGAGTGTTCGACAGGGCACGCAGTATTTT. Translation gives CAWSVRQGTQYF.

The CDR3, as DNA: TGTGCCAGCAGTCTAGCGAACTGGGACCCAGGGCGTCAGCCCCAGCATTTT. Translating gives CASSLANWDPGRQPQHF. The chain combines TRBV6-2 or TRBV6-3 with TRBJ1-5; D perhaps matches TRBD1 (5 bases). Germline-derived CDR1 and CDR2 are MNHEY and SVGEGT. CDR3 length: 17 residues. V was cut by 5 bases and J by 6 bases, with 23 bases left in between.

This chain links TRBV6-5 with TRBJ2-1; 10 positions agree with TRBD2. The CDR3 totals 15 residues. V was clipped by 8 bases and J by 5 bases; unmatched bases: 9. Germline CDR1 and CDR2: MNHEY and SVGAGI. The CDR3 DNA follows: TGTGCCAGCGTCCATCTAGCGGGAGCCAACAATGAGCAGTTCTTC. Its protein product is CASVHLAGANNEQFF.

The gene calls are TRBV5-6 and TRBJ2-3; 8 bases are shared with TRBD2. Germline CDR1 is SGHDT and CDR2 is YYEEEE. This CDR3 is 14 amino acids long. V shed 4 bases, J shed 4 bases, and the junction held 5 bases outside the gene matches. The CDR3, as DNA: TGTGCCAGCAGCCCGGGGGGGGTAGCAGATACGCAGTATTTT. Translated: CASSPGGVADTQYF.

The chain carries TRBV10-2 and TRBJ2-2; D is ambiguous. Trimming pared 7 bases from V and 6 bases from J, leaving 6 bases between. The CDR3 spans 11 residues. CDR1 is WSHSY, CDR2 SAAADI, per germline. DNA of the CDR3: TGCGCCAGCAAGAGCTCCGGGGAGCTGTTTTTT. Residues: CASKSSGELFF.

V and J are TRBV30 and TRBJ2-1, with 9 bases that match TRBD1. Unmatched junction bases numbered 8, after V lost 5 bases and J lost 6 bases. Germline-derived CDR1 and CDR2 are GTSNPN and SVGIG (reference sequence). This CDR3 region has 14 residues. For the CDR3, the DNA is TGTGCCTGGGGACCGGGACAGGGTATCAATGAGCAGTTCTTC. It yields the protein CAWGPGQGINEQFF. Using reference TRBV30 and TRBJ2-1 for the parts outside the CDR3, the full variable domain is SQTIHQWPATLVQPVGSPLSLECTVEGTSNPNLYWYRQAAGRGLQLLFYSVGIGQISSEVPQNLSASRPQDRQFILSSKKLLLSDSGFYLCAWGPGQGINEQFFGPGTRLTVL.

The gene calls are TRBV7-2 and TRBJ2-3, with 15 bases matching TRBD2. Germline values: CDR1 SGHTA, CDR2 FQGNSA. J lost 5 bases, V lost 5 bases, and 2 bases had no gene match. There are 15 residues in the CDR3. The CDR3 coding sequence is TGTGCCAGCAGCATGGGACTAGCGGGAGGAGATACGCAGTATTTT. Encoded protein: CASSMGLAGGDTQYF.